This T cell receptor beta chain emerged from a study of shared clonotypes between healthy human individuals (dated by TCRdb to 2018 to 2020). In terms of the full investigation: A few men and a couple of women, aged 18 to 49 years, made up the cohort. Between about 0.9 and 8.9 billion PBMCs per donor were obtained by leukapheresis. To increase sequencing depth and limit assay-specific biases, different laboratories used diverse techniques to prepare libraries and sequence TCR repertoires. For each donor, CD4 naive and CD4 memory were each given three plates, CD8 naive was given two plates, and CD8 memory was given one plate. To estimate repertoire size and how much clonotype sharing occurs between individuals, the study deeply sequenced the blood TCR repertoires of roughly 5 healthy adults. What the study reported, not specific to this receptor: Because the study included only a small number of donors, the genetic and exposure-history diversity represented was limited. Estimated clonotype richness was generally larger for naive than for memory subsets. Based on pairwise subsampling, the degree of clonotype sharing among donors was expected to be affected by sequencing depth. Sharing across a handful of donors was observed for around 5% of naive CD4, around 3.5% of naive CD8, over 2% of memory CD4, and over 0.3% of memory CD8 clonotypes. Sampling was restricted to blood, and TCR repertoires in tissue are likely to differ from TCR repertoires in blood. Incomplete sequencing was indicated by rarefaction of sorted-subset datasets, despite the large sequencing depth. Higher generation probabilities were observed for clonotypes shared by all four sorted-subset donors than for non-shared clonotypes.

CD8 naive samples were obtained by positive selection for CCR7 among CD45RO-negative cells, yielding a CD45RA+CCR7+ population from which TemRA cells were excluded. The donors were healthy, HIV-negative adults with no recently reported acute infections or vaccinations. Only Caucasian adults living in Nashville, Tennessee, USA were represented among the donors. Blood was obtained by leukapheresis, after which PBMCs were separated by Ficoll-Histopaque density gradient centrifugation and cryopreserved in liquid nitrogen vapor phase. Analytical flow cytometry was used to check the purity and quantity of every magnetically sorted T cell population. Genomic DNA was isolated from every sorted fraction and measured by UV absorbance on a Nanodrop 2000c. Using the deep immunoSEQ assay, TCR CDR3 regions were amplified from genomic DNA by multiplex PCR. Extracted genomic DNA from each cell subset was spread evenly across all wells of several immunoSEQ 96-well plates, with each plate serving as a replicate. For sorted subsets, roughly 200 ng of genomic DNA, equivalent to about 30,000 T cell genomes, went into each replicate PCR. Purified libraries were quantified with a Qubit 3.0 fluorometer, sized on a Bioanalyzer 2100, and re-quantified with the KAPA Library Quantification kit. Every immunoSEQ 96-well plate was sequenced on a dedicated single-read 150-cycle Illumina NextSeq 550 flow cell. The paper's data handling went like this. Because the immunoSEQ output held only junctional sequences and lacked quality scores, the filtering could not match the filtering applied to full-length reads. To assign V/J genes and CDR3, sequences were annotated against IMGT germline references using PyIR, a Python wrapper for IgBLAST v1.9. Reads were filtered out if the reads had weak V/J assignments (E-value above 1e-6), no CDR3, stop codons, out-of-frame junctions, or ambiguous translated residues. V3J clonotypes were defined as sequences sharing an identical inferred V gene, J gene, and CDR3 amino acid sequence. To compute the percentage overlap between repertoires, the number of shared unique clonotypes was divided by the size of the smaller repertoire. Richness of each repertoire was evaluated using RTK rarefaction, the Chao1 estimator, and Recon v2.1 estimates of unobserved clonotypes. For all TCRbeta clonotypes obtained by the gDNA method from a few donors, generation probabilities were computed with OLGA. TCRdb limited this immuneACCESS table to in-frame rearrangements with V and J called. A share of clones is missing; checked studies link under half to unresolved V genes, and the rest is unexplained. D and trimming were read from the DNA, whereas the V and J calls and clone size are those reported in that table. In all, the sample holds about 2.2 million clones, and just over 90% of those were seen once. Of the sample, approximately 1.7% is held by the ten largest clones.

On this clone itself: It lacks a known antigen. No clone much larger than this one lies a single base away; base qualities are absent.

Unmatched junction bases come to 7, with V trimmed by 4 bases and J by 2 bases. Reading the germline V gene (reference sequence) gives CDR1 SGHNT and CDR2 YYREEE. The CDR3 spans 15 residues, from the cysteine through the phenylalanine. Solely the CDR3 DNA is kept, with 45 bases framed from the first base. This TCR was sampled from a man aged 18 to 29 in good health. Some clones in this sample may be carry-over from other donors' samples. The sequence links TRBV5-4 to TRBJ1-1; 8 nucleotides in the junction match TRBD1. The source material was naive CD8+ T cells from PBMCs. This sample's cell subset or site label indicates: CD45RA+CCR7+. DNA sequence: TGTGCCAGCAGCCCTGACAGGGGCACAAACACTGAAGCTTTCTTT. Translation gives CASSPDRGTNTEAFF.